Listed here are 8 T cell receptor beta chains from one sample, sequenced in a study of Ad26.COV2.S vaccination and SARS-CoV-2 variants. This table comes from immunoSEQ multiplex PCR, and its TCRdb copy is limited to in-frame clones, with some not included. The sample shows about 350,000 clones, 90% to 95% of them seen only once. Sequenced here: peripheral blood, sampled after recovery from COVID-19. The receptors were sampled from a human donor who had recovered from COVID-19.

The genes are TRBV28 and TRBJ2-1; 10 nucleotides agree with TRBD2. CDR3 length equals 15 residues. With V trimmed by 3 bases and J by 2 bases, 1 base remained unmatched. The germline gives CDR1 MDHEN, CDR2 SYDVKM. The CDR3 region has the DNA TGTGCCAGCAGTTTCAGCGGGGGGGCCTACAATGAGCAGTTCTTC. Its translation is CASSFSGGAYNEQFF.

The chain uses TRBV24-1 and TRBJ2-2; 7 bases align to TRBD1. Germline-derived CDR1 and CDR2 are KGHDR and SFDVKD. Trimming cost V 2 bases and J 5 bases; bases outside gene matches: 1. The CDR3 has 14 amino acids. The CDR3 loop is CATSDSTGTGELFF. DNA for the CDR3: TGTGCCACCAGTGATTCGACAGGGACCGGGGAGCTGTTTTTT.

The chain combines TRBV18 with TRBJ1-6; no reliable D call. CDR1 and CDR2 (germline): KGHSH, LQKENI. Trimming stripped 5 bases from V and 0 bases from J, with 11 bases between. The CDR3 length is 16 residues. The chain's CDR3 is CASSSGVSSYNSPLHF. In nucleotides, the CDR3 is TGTGCCAGCTCAAGTGGAGTAAGCTCCTATAATTCACCCCTCCACTTT.

The chain couples TRBV27 to TRBJ1-1; 7 positions match TRBD1. The germline CDR1 and CDR2 sequences are MNHEY and SMNVEV (reference sequence). J gave up 1 base and V 8 bases, and 7 bases lay outside the gene matches. This CDR3 spans 14 amino acids. CDR3 DNA: TGTGCCAGCGGTCCCTCAGGGGGGAACACTGAAGCTTTCTTT. It yields the protein CASGPSGGNTEAFF.

The chain carries TRBV9 and TRBJ2-3; either TRBD1 or TRBD2 may fit D (5 bases each). Trimming cost V 3 bases and J 2 bases, with 13 bases left between them. Germline CDR1 reads SGDLS; CDR2 reads YYNGEE. The CDR3 is made up of 15 amino acids. CDR3 DNA sequence: TGTGCCAGCAGCGGACCGGGGACCTCCACAGATACGCAGTATTTT. It encodes CASSGPGTSTDTQYF.

V gene TRBV11-1 combines with J gene TRBJ2-7; D is ambiguous. Germline CDR1 and CDR2: SGHAT and FQDESV (reference sequence). This CDR3 contains 13 residues. V was shortened by 5 bases and J by 1 base, with 9 bases between the two germline ends. The CDR3 coding sequence is TGTGCCAGCAGCCAGGTCCGGTCCTACGAGCAGTACTTC. Translating gives CASSQVRSYEQYF.

The chain recombines TRBV6-5 with TRBJ1-4; TRBD1 matches at 8 bases. The CDR3 spans 11 residues. Germline V gene lookup returns CDR1 MNHEY and CDR2 SVGAGI. Trimming at V came to 8 bases and at J to 13 bases, leaving 6 bases not matched to a gene. The CDR3 region has the DNA TGTGCCAGCCTAGGACAGGGTAGACTGTTTTTT. Protein product: CASLGQGRLFF.

The V call is TRBV2, the J call TRBJ2-2; possibly TRBD1 for D (6 bases). CDR3 size: 14 residues. CDR1 is SNHLY and CDR2 is FYNNEI in the germline V gene. Trimming pared 4 bases from V and 1 base from J, leaving 7 bases between. The CDR3: CASSVDRNTGELFF. CDR3 nucleotide sequence: TGTGCCAGCAGTGTGGACAGGAACACCGGGGAGCTGTTTTTT.